Listed below are T cell receptor beta chains from one sample, sequenced in a study of T cell repertoires in cytomegalovirus infection. In TCRdb, the reads were re-called with MiXCR into one record per CDR3 protein. The repertoire holds 150,000 or so distinct CDR3 sequences, with approximately 30% as singletons. No antigens are known for them. The sample in question was CD8+ T cells from cultured PBMCs, obtained from culture after CMV antigen stimulation. The receptors derive from a human donor in good health (CMV status not recorded). Some clones in this sample may be carry-over from other donors' samples. Each CDR3 is given with its conserved first and last residue. The D gene is left open where the match is weak. Size is stated for part of the rows, as once, few or many counts, or as a class when the clone is expanded.

TRBV25-1	NA	NA	TRBJ1-2	CASSVGLFGYGYTF	TGTGCCAGCAGTGTTGGCCTCTTCGGGTATGGCTACACCTTC
TRBV14	few	NA	TRBJ1-2	CASSPLAGYGYTF	TGTGCCAGCAGCCCACTAGCGGGCTATGGCTACACCTTC
TRBV7-6	NA	TRBD2	TRBJ2-1	CASSHLISGGAIYNEQFF	TGTGCCAGCAGCCACTTAATTAGCGGGGGGGCTATATACAATGAGCAGTTCTTC
TRBV27	NA	TRBD2	TRBJ2-2	CASSPVPSGGGELFF	TGTGCCAGCAGCCCTGTGCCTAGCGGGGGCGGGGAGCTGTTTTTT
TRBV11-3	many	NA	TRBJ2-1	CASSRRTDGYNEQFF	TGTGCCAGCAGCCGACGGACAGACGGATACAATGAGCAGTTCTTC
TRBV2	NA	NA	TRBJ1-1	CASSAGEGTEAFF	TGTGCCAGCAGTGCGGGGGAGGGCACTGAAGCTTTCTTT
TRBV5-6	NA	NA	TRBJ2-7	CASSLGYGPSYEQYF	TGTGCCAGCAGCTTGGGGTATGGGCCGTCCTACGAGCAGTACTTC
TRBV6-1	many	NA	TRBJ2-4	CASSVNDRIENIQYF	TGTGCCAGCAGTGTTAATGACAGAATTGAAAACATTCAGTACTTC
TRBV6-4	NA	NA	TRBJ2-2	CASSDSSAGELFF	TGTGCCAGCAGTGACTCGAGCGCCGGGGAGCTGTTTTTT
TRBV7-8	many	TRBD2	TRBJ2-3	CASSLGLAGDTDTQYF	TGTGCCAGCAGCTTAGGCCTAGCGGGGGACACAGATACGCAGTATTTT
TRBV27	NA	TRBD1	TRBJ1-6	CASSPGTGGPSYNSPLHF	TGTGCCAGCAGCCCCGGGACAGGGGGACCCTCCTATAATTCACCCCTCCACTTT
TRBV27	few	TRBD2	TRBJ2-3	CASSLARGTDTQYF	TGTGCCAGCAGTTTAGCGCGGGGGACAGATACGCAGTATTTT
TRBV12-3/TRBV12-4	many	TRBD1	TRBJ1-2	CASSPWTGTVDGYTF	TGTGCCAGCAGTCCCTGGACAGGGACTGTCGACGGCTACACCTTC
TRBV2	NA	NA	TRBJ2-4	CASSDPYDPVYLHRGAKNIQYF	TGTGCCAGCAGTGACCCCTATGATCCGGTGTACCTACATCGGGGGGCCAAAAACATTCAGTACTTC
TRBV12-3/TRBV12-4	many	NA	TRBJ1-2	CASCGAIWYGYTF	TGTGCCAGCTGTGGGGCTATCTGGTATGGCTACACCTTC
TRBV3-1	few	NA	TRBJ1-4	CASSQGDLFGSDEKLFF	TGTGCCAGCAGCCAAGGGGACCTATTCGGTTCTGATGAAAAACTGTTTTTT
TRBV7-9	NA	NA	TRBJ1-4	CASSPPGLNEKLFF	TGTGCCAGCAGCCCCCCGGGACTTAATGAAAAACTGTTTTTT
TRBV27	few	NA	TRBJ2-1	CASSPSPLEQFF	TGTGCCAGCAGTCCCAGTCCCCTCGAGCAGTTCTTC
TRBV7-9	many	TRBD1	TRBJ2-1	CASSLARGQGYNEQFF	TGTGCCAGCAGCTTAGCGAGGGGACAGGGATACAATGAGCAGTTCTTC
TRBV20-1	few	NA	TRBJ1-3	CSAKRGNRNTIYF	TGCAGTGCTAAGAGGGGAAACAGAAACACCATATATTTT
TRBV12-3/TRBV12-4	NA	NA	TRBJ2-7	CASNTGSLTYEQYF	TGTGCCAGCAATACCGGGAGCCTTACCTACGAGCAGTACTTC
TRBV5-4	NA	NA	TRBJ2-1	CASRPDSYNEQFF	TGTGCCAGCAGGCCAGACAGTTACAATGAGCAGTTCTTC
TRBV12-3/TRBV12-4	NA	TRBD1	TRBJ1-2	CASIATGGGYGYTF	TGTGCCAGCATCGCCACAGGGGGCGGCTATGGCTACACCTTC
TRBV2	many	NA	TRBJ2-5	CASSERESETQYF	TGTGCCAGCAGTGAAAGGGAAAGCGAGACCCAGTACTTC
TRBV18	NA	TRBD1	TRBJ1-5	CASSPLGDRHQPQHF	TGTGCCAGCTCACCACTGGGGGACAGACATCAGCCCCAGCATTTT
TRBV28	NA	NA	TRBJ2-1	CASSWRGGRRNEQFF	TGTGCCAGCAGTTGGAGGGGGGGCCGACGAAATGAGCAGTTCTTC
TRBV27	NA	NA	TRBJ1-1	CASTVGGNTEAFF	TGTGCCAGCACCGTTGGGGGGAACACTGAAGCTTTCTTT
TRBV12-3/TRBV12-4	NA	NA	TRBJ1-4	CASSHLGDTNEKLFF	TGTGCCAGCAGCCACCTAGGGGATACCAATGAAAAACTGTTTTTT
TRBV7-9	NA	NA	TRBJ2-5	CASRPKETQYF	TGTGCCAGCCGTCCTAAAGAGACCCAGTACTTC